This TCR beta chain originates from a study of shared clonotypes between healthy human individuals. For the study at large: Donors were a couple of women and a few men aged 18 to 49.

It was 150 to 250 ng DNA, 30,000 or so T cell genomes, that sorted-subset replicate PCRs used. Profiling relied on immunoSEQ multiplex PCR, and the TCRdb table lists in-frame clones only, not all of them. The sample shows around 1.1 million clones, approximately 75% of them seen only once. CD4+ cells underwent separation, giving CD45RA+ naive and CD45RA-negative memory subsets. Deletions cut 4 bases from V and 4 bases from J, with 22 bases between. The CDR3 extends over 17 amino acids. CDR1 and CDR2 (germline): KGHSH, LQKENI. The TCR was taken from a man younger than 35 in good health. Some clones in this sample may be carry-over from other donors' samples. The sample consisted of memory CD4+ T cells from PBMCs. Subset specified: CD45RA-negative fraction. The V and J genes are TRBV18 and TRBJ1-1, with D possibly TRBD1 on 5 matching bases. CDR3 sequence reads: CASSLRSGGPGVTEAFF. The CDR3 DNA follows: TGTGCCAGCTCACTACGTTCGGGGGGTCCTGGGGTCACTGAAGCTTTCTTT. Full variable domain (outside the CDR3, taken from reference TRBV18 and TRBJ1-1): NAGVMQNPRHLVRRRGQEARLRCSPMKGHSHVYWYRQLPEEGLKFMVYLQKENIIDESGMPKERFSAEFPKEGPSILRIQQVVRGDSAAYFCASSLRSGGPGVTEAFFGQGTRLTVV.